Detailed here is one T cell receptor (beta chain). The antigen is undetermined. Trimming took 6 bases from V and 0 from J, leaving 8 bases between them. The CDR3 totals 14 residues. Per germline, CDR1 MNHEY and CDR2 SVGAGI. The sample is drawn from a study of T cells in localized non-small cell lung cancer. Produced via immunoSEQ multiplex PCR; TCRdb's table is partial and in-frame only. The table lists about 33,000 clones, 78% of them singletons, with less than 45% in the top ten. Study results and limitations: It was uninvolved adjacent lung that showed the highest T cell clonality, exceeding tumor.

The source material was peripheral blood, sampled before any cancer treatment. The rearrangement uses TRBV6-5 and TRBJ2-2; D not certain. The origin of this receptor is a male donor older than 55 with stage II squamous cell lung carcinoma. CDR3 sequence reads: CASRAQTNTGELFF. The CDR3 DNA reads TGTGCCAGCAGAGCTCAGACGAACACCGGGGAGCTGTTTTTT.